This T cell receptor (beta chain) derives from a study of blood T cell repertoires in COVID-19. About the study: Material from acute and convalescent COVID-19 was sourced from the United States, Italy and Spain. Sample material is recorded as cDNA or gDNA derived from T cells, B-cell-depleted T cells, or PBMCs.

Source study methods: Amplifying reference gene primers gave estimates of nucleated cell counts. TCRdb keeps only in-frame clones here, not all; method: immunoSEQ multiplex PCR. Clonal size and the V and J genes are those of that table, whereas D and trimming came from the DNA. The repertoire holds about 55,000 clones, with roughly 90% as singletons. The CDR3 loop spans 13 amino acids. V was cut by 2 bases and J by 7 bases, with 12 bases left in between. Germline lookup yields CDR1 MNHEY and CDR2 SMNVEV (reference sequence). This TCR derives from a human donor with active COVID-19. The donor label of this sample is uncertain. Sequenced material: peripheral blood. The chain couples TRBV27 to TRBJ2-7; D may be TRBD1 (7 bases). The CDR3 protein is CASSLKGAGEQYF. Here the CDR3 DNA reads TGTGCCAGCAGTTTAAAGGGGGCGGGAGAGCAGTACTTC.